Each of the 16 T cell receptor beta chains below was sequenced from the same sample in a study of shared clonotypes between healthy human individuals. Measured with immunoSEQ multiplex PCR; TCRdb has only the in-frame clones, and not every one. Among 1.6 million or so clones listed, around 97% were seen once. Sequences were obtained from naive CD4+ T cells sorted from blood. Described subset: CD45RA+ positively selected. Every receptor here comes from a man aged 25 to 40 in good health.

The genes are TRBV4-2 and TRBJ2-3; unclear D gene. In germline, CDR1 is LGHNA, CDR2 YNFKEQ. The V and J ends lost 3 bases and 4 bases respectively, with 11 bases between them. CDR3 length equals 14 residues. CDR3 coding DNA: TGTGCCAGCAGCCAGGGCAGCGACCCAGATACGCAGTATTTT. This translates into CASSQGSDPDTQYF.

V is TRBV30 and J is TRBJ2-7; either TRBD1 or TRBD2 may supply D (6 bases each). The germline CDR1 and CDR2 sequences are GTSNPN and SVGIG (reference sequence). The CDR3 runs 14 residues. Trimming removed 1 base at V and 1 base at J, with 11 bases between. CDR3 sequence (DNA): TGTGCCTGGAGTGCAGGAGGGGGATCCTACGAGCAGTACTTC. Its protein is CAWSAGGGSYEQYF.

The chain combines TRBV6-5 with TRBJ2-5; TRBD2 agrees at 12 bases. The V segment lost 5 bases and the J segment 4 bases; nucleotides outside the gene matches: 2. The CDR3 length is 14 residues. Looked up from germline, CDR1 is MNHEY and CDR2 is SVGAGI. CDR3 DNA: TGTGCCAGCAGTACGACTAGCGGGAGAGAGACCCAGTACTTC. It specifies CASSTTSGRETQYF.

This chain joins TRBV28 and TRBJ1-1, with no clear D. Germline assignment: CDR1 MDHEN and CDR2 SYDVKM. The CDR3 spans 13 residues. V was shortened by 3 bases and J by 3 bases, with 8 bases between the two germline ends. CDR3 residues: CASSLSRYTEAFF. The CDR3, as DNA: TGTGCCAGCAGTTTGAGCAGATACACTGAAGCTTTCTTT.

The rearrangement uses TRBV10-2 and TRBJ2-3; 9 positions agree with TRBD2. V shed 6 bases, J shed 5 bases, and the junction held 12 bases outside the gene matches. Looked up from germline, CDR1 is WSHSY and CDR2 is SAAADI. This CDR3 region has 16 residues. This CDR3 is CASSIRLAERRDTQYF. In DNA form, the CDR3 reads TGCGCCAGCAGCATACGACTAGCGGAAAGACGAGATACGCAGTATTTT.

The rearrangement links TRBV6-1 to TRBJ2-5; TRBD2 is a possible D gene (5 bases). Germline V gene data show CDR1 as MNHNS and CDR2 as SASEGT. The V end lost 2 bases, the J end lost 7 bases, and 11 bases lay between the germline ends. The CDR3 contains 13 residues. CDR3 coding DNA: TGTGCCAGCAGTGAATCCGGGGTTTGGACCCAGTACTTC. Amino acids: CASSESGVWTQYF.

The V and J genes are TRBV25-1 and TRBJ2-7; 7 bases agree with TRBD2. Germline CDR1 is MGHDK and CDR2 is SYGVNS. The V segment lost 4 bases and the J segment 0 bases; nucleotides outside the gene matches: 6. The CDR3 extends over 15 amino acids. The CDR3 nucleotides are TGTGCCAGCAGTGTCAGCGGGGAAAGCTCCTACGAGCAGTACTTC. This codes for CASSVSGESSYEQYF.

This chain joins TRBV19 and TRBJ2-1; 15 bases are a match to TRBD2. J gave up 0 bases and V 5 bases, and 8 bases lay outside the gene matches. CDR1 and CDR2 from the germline V gene are LNHDA and SQIVND (reference sequence). The CDR3 covers 19 residues. CDR3: CASSLPGLAGGGSYNEQFF. CDR3 coding DNA: TGTGCCAGTAGTTTACCGGGACTAGCGGGAGGTGGCTCCTACAATGAGCAGTTCTTC.

CDR3 region: CASSPPRTTDTQYF. The CDR3 DNA is TGTGCCAGCAGCCCCCCACGGACCACAGATACGCAGTATTTT. The chain uses TRBV6-6 and TRBJ2-3, with no clear D. CDR1 MNHNY and CDR2 SVGAGI come from the germline V gene (reference sequence). V dropped 6 bases and J dropped 2 bases, with 12 bases sitting between them. The CDR3 extends over 14 amino acids.

V usage is TRBV5-1 and J usage is TRBJ2-3; a possible D gene is TRBD1 (5 bases). CDR1 and CDR2 from the germline V gene are SGHRS and YFSETQ. The germline V and J ends were trimmed by 3 bases and 4 bases, with 12 bases remaining between them. This CDR3 has 14 residues. This CDR3 is CASSSKTVSDTQYF. For the CDR3, the DNA is TGCGCCAGCAGCTCCAAGACAGTTTCAGATACGCAGTATTTT.

The chain recombines TRBV4-1 with TRBJ2-7; D perhaps matches TRBD2 (6 bases). Germline V gene data show CDR1 as MGHRA and CDR2 as YSYEKL. The CDR3 runs 14 residues. The V gene lost 1 base and the J gene lost 4 bases, with 11 bases spanning the gap. CDR3: CASSQGLREYEQYF. As DNA, the CDR3 is TGCGCCAGCAGCCAAGGACTCCGGGAGTACGAGCAGTACTTC.

The chain uses TRBV15 and TRBJ2-3; D unresolved. The CDR3 is 14 residues long. Germline CDR1 reads LNHNV; CDR2 reads YYDKDF (reference sequence). V dropped 4 bases and J dropped 3 bases, with 11 bases sitting between them. The CDR3 DNA reads TGTGCCACCAGCAATCACGTGGGTACAGATACGCAGTATTTT. Translating gives CATSNHVGTDTQYF.

J is TRBJ1-3 and V is TRBV9; TRBD1 might be the D (5 bases). CDR1 is SGDLS and CDR2 is YYNGEE in the germline V gene. This CDR3 is 15 amino acids long. V lost 4 bases and J lost 0, with 11 bases in between. As DNA, the CDR3 is TGTGCCAGCAGCTTTACAGGAAACTCTGGAAACACCATATATTTT. Translation: CASSFTGNSGNTIYF. The whole variable domain, filled in from reference TRBV9 and TRBJ1-3, reads DSGVTQTPKHLITATGQRVTLRCSPRSGDLSVYWYQQSLDQGLQFLIQYYNGEERAKGNILERFSAQQFPDLHSELNLSSLELGDSALYFCASSFTGNSGNTIYFGEGSWLTVV.

The rearrangement uses TRBV19 and TRBJ2-1; 9 nucleotides line up with TRBD2. The germline gives CDR1 LNHDA, CDR2 SQIVND (reference sequence). The CDR3 totals 13 residues. Trimming cost V 7 bases and J 8 bases; bases outside gene matches: 6. CDR3 residues: CASTRLAGYEQFF. The DNA of the CDR3 is TGTGCCAGTACTAGGCTAGCGGGATATGAGCAGTTCTTC.

In nucleotides, the CDR3 is TGTGCCAGCAGCCGGGGACAGAATTATGGCTACACCTTC. Protein sequence: CASSRGQNYGYTF. The chain joins TRBV7-8 to TRBJ1-2, with TRBD1 identical over 7 bases. The CDR3 is 13 residues long. Germline V gene data show CDR1 as SGHVS and CDR2 as FQNEAQ. Trimming cost V 5 bases and J 5 bases; bases outside gene matches: 5. The full variable domain, with the rest looked up from reference TRBV7-8 and TRBJ1-2, is GAGVSQSPRYKVAKRGQDVALRCDPISGHVSLFWYQQALGQGPEFLTYFQNEAQLDKSGLPSDRFFAERPEGSVSTLKIQRTQQEDSAVYLCASSRGQNYGYTFGSGTRLTVV.

Note on this clone: The junction departs from germline at one end; a sequencing error may be responsible. This chain links TRBV6-1 with TRBJ2-7; weak D call: TRBD2 (6 bases). Germline CDR1 is MNHNS and CDR2 is SASEGT. The CDR3 sequence is 14 residues long. The CDR3 DNA sequence: TGTGCCATCAGTGAGTTACTAGCTTCCTACGAGCAGTACTTC. Translation gives CAISELLASYEQYF.